A selection of T cell receptor beta chains follows, all from one sample in a study of blood T cell repertoires in COVID-19. Assay: immunoSEQ multiplex PCR; the TCRdb copy retains only in-frame clones and omits some. This sample has around 110,000 clones, with roughly 80% found just once. The sequenced sample was peripheral blood. The receptors shown here come from a human donor in a cohort sampled during active COVID-19. The CDR3 runs from the conserved cysteine through the conserved F or W. D genes are given only for firm matches. For some rows the clone size is stated as once, few or many, or as a class when expanded; others skip it.

TRBV2	-	TRBJ2-6	-	TGTGCCAGCAGACAGCCTTTCTCTGGGGCCAACGTCCTGACTTTC	CASRQPFSGANVLTF
TRBV7-2	-	TRBJ1-6	TRBD1	TGTGCCAGCAGCTTGGGACAGGGACGCAATTCACCCCTCCACTTT	CASSLGQGRNSPLHF
TRBV7-9	-	TRBJ2-3	TRBD2	TGTGCCAGCAGCGCCGGACTAGCGGGAGGAACAGATACGCAGTATTTT	CASSAGLAGGTDTQYF
TRBV19	-	TRBJ2-1	TRBD2	TGTGCCAGTAGTGTCTTGGGCTGGACTAGTATCTACAATGAGCAGTTCTTC	CASSVLGWTSIYNEQFF
TRBV19	-	TRBJ1-1	TRBD1	TGTGCCAGTACCACCGCAGGGGGTCTCACTGAAGCTTTCTTT	CASTTAGGLTEAFF
TRBV11-2	-	TRBJ2-1	-	TGTGCCAGCAGCGCGGGCAGTACGGGAGTGGGCGGTGAGCAGTTCTTC	CASSAGSTGVGGEQFF
TRBV7-9	-	TRBJ2-5	TRBD2	TGTGCCAGCAGCTCTGGACTAGCGGGAGGGCCGGGGGAGACCCAGTACTTC	CASSSGLAGGPGETQYF
TRBV7-9	-	TRBJ1-1	TRBD1	TGTGCCAGCAGCTCGGCAGGGGGCTGGGACACTGAAGCTTTCTTT	CASSSAGGWDTEAFF
TRBV7-9	-	TRBJ2-2	-	TGTGCCAGCAGCGTCCACTCGAGCACCGGGGAGCTGTTTTTT	CASSVHSSTGELFF
TRBV5-1	-	TRBJ2-1	TRBD1	TGCGCCAGCAGCGCTCGACAGGGCTTTCTGGGGGATGAGCAGTTCTTC	CASSARQGFLGDEQFF
TRBV10-3	-	TRBJ2-1	TRBD2	TGTGCCATCAGTGAGACTAGCGGGAACGGTGAGCAGTTCTTC	CAISETSGNGEQFF
TRBV30	-	TRBJ2-5	-	TGTGCCTGGAGTGTCGGGGAGACCCAGTACTTC	CAWSVGETQYF
TRBV5-1	-	TRBJ2-1	TRBD2	TGCGCCAGCAGCTTGGCGAGTAGCGGGGGATACAATGAGCAGTTCTTC	CASSLASSGGYNEQFF
TRBV5-1	-	TRBJ2-1	TRBD2	TGCGCCAGCAGCTCGGGACTAGCGGGGAATGAGCAGTTCTTC	CASSSGLAGNEQFF
TRBV6-6	-	TRBJ2-7	-	TGTGCCAGCAGTCCGAGGGACGAGCAGTACTTC	CASSPRDEQYF
TRBV3-1/TRBV3-2	-	TRBJ1-1	-	TGTGCCAGCAGCCAAACTGGAGGAGGTGAAGCTTTCTTT	CASSQTGGGEAFF
TRBV19	-	TRBJ2-4	TRBD2	TGTGCCAGTAGTATAGTCGCTAGCGGGAATGCCAAAAACATTCAGTACTTC	CASSIVASGNAKNIQYF
TRBV30	few	TRBJ1-1	TRBD1	TGTGCCTGGAGGTCACAGGGGTTCACTGAAGCTTTCTTT	CAWRSQGFTEAFF
TRBV5-1	-	TRBJ2-6	-	TGCGCCAGCAGTGGTGGAGACTACTCTGGGGCCAACGTCCTGACTTTC	CASSGGDYSGANVLTF
TRBV28	-	TRBJ2-7	TRBD2	TGTGCCAGCAGTGGGAGGCGGCTAGCGGGAGTTCGGGCCTACGAGCAGTACTTC	CASSGRRLAGVRAYEQYF
TRBV6-5	-	TRBJ1-3	-	TGTGCCAGCAGTTACGCGCCCATCGGTGGAAACACCATATATTTT	CASSYAPIGGNTIYF
TRBV28	once	TRBJ2-3	-	TGTGCCAGCAGCTTGATACAGGGACCAGATACGCAGTATTTT	CASSLIQGPDTQYF
TRBV27	-	TRBJ2-3	TRBD2	TGTGCCAGCAGTTTGTACTCTAGCGGGAGTGCAGATACGCAGTATTTT	CASSLYSSGSADTQYF
TRBV2	-	TRBJ2-3	-	TGTGCCAGCAGTTCGAGTCTAGCAGATACGCAGTATTTT	CASSSSLADTQYF
TRBV9	-	TRBJ2-1	TRBD2	TGTGCCAGCAGCGTAACGGCGGGAGTCTACAATGAGCAGTTCTTC	CASSVTAGVYNEQFF
TRBV25-1	-	TRBJ2-1	TRBD2	TGTGCCAGCAGTGATCTAGCGGGAGACAATGAGCAGTTCTTC	CASSDLAGDNEQFF
TRBV20-1	-	TRBJ2-5	TRBD2	TGCAGTGCCAGTTTAGCGGGAGCTTTATCGGAGACCCAGTACTTC	CSASLAGALSETQYF
TRBV18	-	TRBJ2-5	-	TGTGCCAGCTCACCACCGAGCAGGATCCAAGAGACCCAGTACTTC	CASSPPSRIQETQYF
TRBV11-3	once	TRBJ2-1	TRBD2	TGTGCCAGCAGCTTAGACCAATCTAGCGGGAGGAACAATGAGCAGTTCTTC	CASSLDQSSGRNNEQFF
TRBV6-5	-	TRBJ2-6	-	TGTGCCAGCAGTTACGGAGGAACTGGGGCCAACGTCCTGACTTTC	CASSYGGTGANVLTF
TRBV27	-	TRBJ2-7	TRBD2	TGTGCCAGTCAAGAAGGGGGACTAGCCCACGAGCAGTACTTC	CASQEGGLAHEQYF
TRBV18	once	TRBJ1-5	TRBD1	TGTGCCAGCTCACCCGCCGGGACAGGGACCAATCAGCCCCAGCATTTT	CASSPAGTGTNQPQHF
TRBV7-9	-	TRBJ2-3	TRBD2	TGTGCCAGCAGCCGCCGGGGGGAGACAGATACGCAGTATTTT	CASSRRGETDTQYF
TRBV6-6	-	TRBJ2-7	TRBD1	TGTGCCAGCAGTTACTCGGACAGGGAGTACGAGCAGTACTTC	CASSYSDREYEQYF
TRBV5-5	-	TRBJ1-5	-	TGTGCCAGCAGCTTGGCCTGGGGGGGCAATCAGCCCCAGCATTTT	CASSLAWGGNQPQHF
TRBV4-3	-	TRBJ2-1	TRBD2	TGCGCCAGCAGCCAAGGGTCTAGCGGGGGATACAATGAGCAGTTCTTC	CASSQGSSGGYNEQFF
TRBV9	-	TRBJ2-2	TRBD2	TGTGCCAGCAGCGTCAGCGGGAGTGGAAACACCGGGGAGCTGTTTTTT	CASSVSGSGNTGELFF
TRBV10-3	few	TRBJ2-1	TRBD2	TGTGCCATCAGTGAGTCGGGACGGGAGGGCTCAATTGGTGAGCAGTTCTTC	CAISESGREGSIGEQFF
TRBV24-1	-	TRBJ2-5	-	TGTGCCACCAGTGATTTGCGAGAGACCCAGTACTTC	CATSDLRETQYF
TRBV27	-	TRBJ2-1	-	TGTGCCAGCAGCCGGGGGAATGAGCAGTTCTTC	CASSRGNEQFF
TRBV19	-	TRBJ2-2	-	TGTGCCAGTAGTATAGACAGGGTGGGCACCGGGGAGCTGTTTTTT	CASSIDRVGTGELFF
TRBV4-3	-	TRBJ2-3	-	TGCGCCAGCAGCCAAGACTATTCTACAGATACGCAGTATTTT	CASSQDYSTDTQYF
TRBV30	-	TRBJ2-3	-	TGTGCCTGGGGCGCGCCTCCAGGGATTACGCAGTATTTT	CAWGAPPGITQYF
TRBV5-4	-	TRBJ2-1	TRBD1	TGTGCCAGCAGCTCGGGACAGGGGTCCAATGAGCAGTTCTTC	CASSSGQGSNEQFF
TRBV18	-	TRBJ2-1	TRBD2	TGTGCCAGCTCACCATTCGGTGCTAGCGGGAGCTATGAGCAGTTCTTC	CASSPFGASGSYEQFF
TRBV6-6	-	TRBJ1-1	-	TGTGCCAGCAGCGACAGGCCGAACACTGAAGCTTTCTTT	CASSDRPNTEAFF